This is a list of T cell receptor beta chains from one sample in a study of blood T cell repertoires in COVID-19. The protocol was immunoSEQ multiplex PCR, while the TCRdb copy is restricted to in-frame clones and leaves out a portion. Of tens of thousands of clones in the sample, approximately 77% were seen once. The sequenced material came from peripheral blood. The receptors come from a woman aged 70-85 years with COVID-19, enrolled during active disease. Each CDR3 is given with its conserved first and last residue. A D gene is named only where the DNA matches it firmly.

CDR3aa,v_gene,j_gene,d_gene
CASSLVDSYNEQFF,TRBV13,TRBJ2-1,-
CASRSDISNQPQHF,TRBV7-2,TRBJ1-5,-
CASSLDGGSYNEQFF,TRBV7-9,TRBJ2-1,-
CATSRSAGVSYEQYF,TRBV15,TRBJ2-7,-
CASSPGGNTEAFF,TRBV7-6,TRBJ1-1,-
CASSIGRTSGRYNEQFF,TRBV19,TRBJ2-1,TRBD2
CASSYTPQGGTEAFF,TRBV6-2/TRBV6-3,TRBJ1-1,-
CASSPDRGTDTQYF,TRBV5-1,TRBJ2-3,TRBD1
CASSDELAGGDEQFF,TRBV6-1,TRBJ2-1,TRBD2
CASSNPGQGMDEQFF,TRBV7-8,TRBJ2-1,TRBD1
CASSRTGYPTNEKLFF,TRBV18,TRBJ1-4,TRBD1
CASSFGTGGQWRTQYF,TRBV27,TRBJ2-3,TRBD1